The TCR beta chain described here comes from a study of blood T cell repertoires in COVID-19. Study summary: COVID-19 samples from acute and convalescent phases originated in the United States, Italy and Spain. Sample material is recorded as cDNA or gDNA derived from T cells, B-cell-depleted T cells, or PBMCs.

The germline V gene encodes CDR1 LNHDA and CDR2 SQIVND (reference sequence). There are 16 residues in the CDR3. V dropped 3 bases and J dropped 4; count of bases not matched to a gene: 6. Seattle participants joined during active infection and were tracked over time. Only in-frame clones appear in the TCRdb table, and some are missing; sequencing was by immunoSEQ multiplex PCR. The sample includes 130,000 or so clones, about nine tenths of them seen just once. V usage is TRBV19 and J usage is TRBJ2-3; 11 bases line up with TRBD2. This clonotype was sampled from a woman aged 70-85 years with COVID-19, enrolled during active disease. The specimen was peripheral blood. CDR3 bases: TGTGCCAGTAGTATGACTAGCGGGGTCCCTGCAGATACGCAGTATTTT. Translated: CASSMTSGVPADTQYF.